This T cell receptor beta chain was sequenced in a study of spatial heterogeneity in lung cancer. Across the whole study: Researchers took some blood samples when disease recurrence happened, and first recurrence came after a median of 350 days.

Germline CDR1 is SGHRS and CDR2 is YFSETQ. The CDR3 is 11 residues long. Trimming pared 2 bases from V and 1 base from J, leaving 0 bases between. Study-wide findings and caveats: Ubiquitous expanded tumor TCRs were seen in blood more at resection than at follow-up.

One entry per CDR3 protein results from TCRdb running MiXCR on the 5' RACE reads. Seen here are 9,500 to 10,000 distinct CDR3 sequences, under 4% observed once, and the top ten hold about 20%. Time point meaning: blood taken at disease recurrence. Sequencing of whole RNA from tumor, nontumor lung or frozen PBMC involved no sorting. This clonotype is medium-sized (0.01 to 0.1%) within its sample. Its target is not known. This beta chain appears as a stray read in a library generated for alpha chains; its size is not informative. This sequence was found in a female donor with early-stage non-small cell lung cancer. The sample in question was PBMCs, obtained at recurrence. The chain has TRBV5-1 and TRBJ2-5; D not resolved. The CDR3 is CASSFQETQYF. CDR3 DNA: TGCGCCAGCAGCTTCCAAGAGACCCAGTACTTC. Filled out from reference TRBV5-1 and TRBJ2-5, the complete variable domain reads KAGVTQTPRYLIKTRGQQVTLSCSPISGHRSVSWYQQTPGQGLQFLFEYFSETQRNKGNFPGRFSGRQFSNSRSEMNVSTLELGDSALYLCASSFQETQYFGPGTRLLVL.